This T cell receptor beta chain was profiled in a study of blood T cell repertoires in COVID-19. Study at large: Material from acute and convalescent COVID-19 was sourced from the United States, Italy and Spain.

The CDR3 length is 16 residues. Germline assignment: CDR1 LNHDA and CDR2 SQIVND (reference sequence). The V and J ends lost 2 bases and 1 base, in that order; junction bases with no gene match: 4. This clone occurred a few times. Source study methods: How many nucleated cells were present was estimated from reference gene primer amplification. TCRdb's table, derived via immunoSEQ multiplex PCR, lists solely in-frame clones and lacks some. V and J calls and clone size are those listed in that table; D and trimming were worked out from the DNA. The sample lists approximately 120,000 clones, around two thirds occurring once.

The sequenced sample consisted of peripheral blood. This rearrangement joins TRBV19 to TRBJ1-5, with 8 bases aligning to TRBD1. The source is a woman between 65 and 79 years old with acute or convalescent COVID-19. CDR3 sequence (DNA): TGTGCCAGTAGTATACAGGGGGCGCGGAGCAATCAGCCCCAGCATTTT. This codes for CASSIQGARSNQPQHF.